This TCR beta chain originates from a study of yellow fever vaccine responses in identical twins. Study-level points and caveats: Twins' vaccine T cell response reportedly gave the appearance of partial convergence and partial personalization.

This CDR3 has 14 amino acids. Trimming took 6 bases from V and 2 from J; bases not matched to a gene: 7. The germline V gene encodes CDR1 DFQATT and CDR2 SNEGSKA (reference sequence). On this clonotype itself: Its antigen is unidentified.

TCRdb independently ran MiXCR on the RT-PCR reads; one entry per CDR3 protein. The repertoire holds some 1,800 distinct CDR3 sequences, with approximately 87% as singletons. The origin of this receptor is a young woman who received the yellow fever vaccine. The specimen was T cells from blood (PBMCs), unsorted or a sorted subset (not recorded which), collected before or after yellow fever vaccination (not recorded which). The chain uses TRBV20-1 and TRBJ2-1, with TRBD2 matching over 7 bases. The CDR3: CSAQSGEAYNEQFF. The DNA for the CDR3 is TGCAGTGCCCAAAGCGGGGAGGCCTACAATGAGCAGTTCTTC.